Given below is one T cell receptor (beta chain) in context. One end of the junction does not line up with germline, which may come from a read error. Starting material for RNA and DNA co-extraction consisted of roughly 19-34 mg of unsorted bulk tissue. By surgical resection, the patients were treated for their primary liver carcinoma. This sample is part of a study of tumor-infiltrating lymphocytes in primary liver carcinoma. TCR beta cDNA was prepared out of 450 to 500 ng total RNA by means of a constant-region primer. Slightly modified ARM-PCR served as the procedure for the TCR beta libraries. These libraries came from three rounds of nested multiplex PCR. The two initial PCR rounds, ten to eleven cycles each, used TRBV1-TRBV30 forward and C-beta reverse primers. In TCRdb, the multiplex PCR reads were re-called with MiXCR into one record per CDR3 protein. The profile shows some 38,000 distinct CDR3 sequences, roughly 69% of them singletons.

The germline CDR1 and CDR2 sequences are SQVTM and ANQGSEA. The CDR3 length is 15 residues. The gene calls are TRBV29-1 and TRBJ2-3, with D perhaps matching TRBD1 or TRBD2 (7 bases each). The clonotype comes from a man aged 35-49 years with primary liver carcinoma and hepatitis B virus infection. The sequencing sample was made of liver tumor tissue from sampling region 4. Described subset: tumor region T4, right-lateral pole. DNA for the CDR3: TGCAGAGTTGAGGGGGCAGGGGGGGAAACAGATACGCAGTATTTT. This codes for CRVEGAGGETDTQYF.